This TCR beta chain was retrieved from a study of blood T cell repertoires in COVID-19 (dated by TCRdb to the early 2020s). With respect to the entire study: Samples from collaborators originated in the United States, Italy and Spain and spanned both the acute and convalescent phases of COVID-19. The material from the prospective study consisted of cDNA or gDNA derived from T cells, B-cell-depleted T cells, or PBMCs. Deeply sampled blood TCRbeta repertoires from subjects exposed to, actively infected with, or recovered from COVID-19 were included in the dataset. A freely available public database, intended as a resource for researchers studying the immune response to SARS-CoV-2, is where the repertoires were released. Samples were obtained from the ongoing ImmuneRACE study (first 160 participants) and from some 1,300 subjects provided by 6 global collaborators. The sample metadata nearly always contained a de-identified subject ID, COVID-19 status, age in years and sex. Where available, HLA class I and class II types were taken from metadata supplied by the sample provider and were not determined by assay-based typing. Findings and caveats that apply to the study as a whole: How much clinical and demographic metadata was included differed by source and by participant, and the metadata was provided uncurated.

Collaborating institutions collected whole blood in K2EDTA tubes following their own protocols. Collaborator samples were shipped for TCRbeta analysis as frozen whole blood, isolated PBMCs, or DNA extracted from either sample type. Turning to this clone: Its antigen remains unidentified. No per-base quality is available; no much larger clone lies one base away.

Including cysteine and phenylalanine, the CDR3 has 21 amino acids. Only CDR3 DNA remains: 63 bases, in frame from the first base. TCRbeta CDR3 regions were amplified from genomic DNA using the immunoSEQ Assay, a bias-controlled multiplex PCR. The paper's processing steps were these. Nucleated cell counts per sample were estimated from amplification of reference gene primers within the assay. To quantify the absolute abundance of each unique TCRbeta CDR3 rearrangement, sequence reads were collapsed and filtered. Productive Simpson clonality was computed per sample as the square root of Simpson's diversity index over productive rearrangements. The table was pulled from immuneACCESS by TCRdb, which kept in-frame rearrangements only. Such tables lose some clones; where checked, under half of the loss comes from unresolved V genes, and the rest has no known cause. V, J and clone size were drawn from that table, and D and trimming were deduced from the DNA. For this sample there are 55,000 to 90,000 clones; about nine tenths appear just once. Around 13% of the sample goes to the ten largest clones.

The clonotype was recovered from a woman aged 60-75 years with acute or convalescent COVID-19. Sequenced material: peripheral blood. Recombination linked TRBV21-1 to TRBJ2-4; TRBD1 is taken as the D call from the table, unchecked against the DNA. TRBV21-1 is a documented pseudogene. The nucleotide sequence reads TGTGCCAGCAGCCCTCAGGGGGAGCGGGACAGGGGGCGAGCGGCCAAAAACATTCAGTACTTC. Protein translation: CASSPQGERDRGRAAKNIQYF.